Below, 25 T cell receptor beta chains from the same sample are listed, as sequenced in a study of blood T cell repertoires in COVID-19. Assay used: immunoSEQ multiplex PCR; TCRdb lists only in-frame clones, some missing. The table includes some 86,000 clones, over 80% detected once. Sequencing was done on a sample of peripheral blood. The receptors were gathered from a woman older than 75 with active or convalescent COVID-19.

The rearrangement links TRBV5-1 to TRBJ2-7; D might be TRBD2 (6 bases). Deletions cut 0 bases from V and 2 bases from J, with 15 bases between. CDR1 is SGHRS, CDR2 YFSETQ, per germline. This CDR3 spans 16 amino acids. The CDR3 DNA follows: TGCGCCAGCAGCTTGGCCGCGGGCGGGGCGCCCTACGAGCAGTACTTC. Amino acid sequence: CASSLAAGGAPYEQYF.

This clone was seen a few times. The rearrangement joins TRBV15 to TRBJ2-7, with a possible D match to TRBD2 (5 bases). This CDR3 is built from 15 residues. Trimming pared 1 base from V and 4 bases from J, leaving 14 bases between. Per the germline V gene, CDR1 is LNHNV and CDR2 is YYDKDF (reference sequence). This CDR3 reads CATSRVREGPYEQYF. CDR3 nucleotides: TGTGCCACCAGCAGAGTTAGAGAGGGCCCTTACGAGCAGTACTTC.

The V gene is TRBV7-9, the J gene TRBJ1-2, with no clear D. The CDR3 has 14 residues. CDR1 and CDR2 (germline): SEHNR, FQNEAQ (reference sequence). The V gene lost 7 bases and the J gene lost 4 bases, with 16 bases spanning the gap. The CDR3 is CASNPDFLPYGYTF. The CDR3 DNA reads TGTGCCAGCAACCCGGACTTTCTGCCCTATGGCTACACCTTC.

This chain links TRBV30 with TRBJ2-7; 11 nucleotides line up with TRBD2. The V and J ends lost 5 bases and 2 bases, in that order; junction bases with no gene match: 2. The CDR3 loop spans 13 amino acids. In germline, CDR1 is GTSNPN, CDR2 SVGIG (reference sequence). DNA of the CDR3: TGTGCCTGGGGGACTAGCGGAACCTACGAGCAGTACTTC. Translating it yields CAWGTSGTYEQYF.

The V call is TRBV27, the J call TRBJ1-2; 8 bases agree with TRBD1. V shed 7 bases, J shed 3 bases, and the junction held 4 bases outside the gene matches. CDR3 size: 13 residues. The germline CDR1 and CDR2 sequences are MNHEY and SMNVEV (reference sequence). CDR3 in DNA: TGTGCCAGCAAACGACAGGGGTACTATGGCTACACCTTC. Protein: CASKRQGYYGYTF.

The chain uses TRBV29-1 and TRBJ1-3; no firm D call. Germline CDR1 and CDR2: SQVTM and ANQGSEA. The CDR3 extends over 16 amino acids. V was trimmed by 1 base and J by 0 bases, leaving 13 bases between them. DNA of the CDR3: TGCAGCGTTGAAGTCCGGGGTACACTCTCTGGAAACACCATATATTTT. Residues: CSVEVRGTLSGNTIYF.

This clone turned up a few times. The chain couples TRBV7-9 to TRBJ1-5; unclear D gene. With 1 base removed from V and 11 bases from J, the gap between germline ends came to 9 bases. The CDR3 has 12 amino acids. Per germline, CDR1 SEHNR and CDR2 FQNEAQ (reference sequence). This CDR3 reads CASSLEERAQHF. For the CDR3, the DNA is TGTGCCAGCAGCTTAGAAGAGAGGGCCCAGCATTTT.

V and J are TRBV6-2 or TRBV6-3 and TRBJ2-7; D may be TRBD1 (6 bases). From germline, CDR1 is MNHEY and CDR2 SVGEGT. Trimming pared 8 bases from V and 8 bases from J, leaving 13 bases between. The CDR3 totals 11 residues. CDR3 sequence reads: CASGPGGQQYF. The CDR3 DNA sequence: TGTGCCAGCGGCCCTGGGGGCCAGCAGTACTTC.

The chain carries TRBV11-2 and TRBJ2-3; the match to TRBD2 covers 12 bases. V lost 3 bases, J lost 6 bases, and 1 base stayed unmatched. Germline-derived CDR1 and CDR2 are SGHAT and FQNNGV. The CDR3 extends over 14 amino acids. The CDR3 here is CASSFGTSGDTQYF. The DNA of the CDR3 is TGTGCCAGCAGCTTCGGGACTAGCGGGGATACGCAGTATTTT.

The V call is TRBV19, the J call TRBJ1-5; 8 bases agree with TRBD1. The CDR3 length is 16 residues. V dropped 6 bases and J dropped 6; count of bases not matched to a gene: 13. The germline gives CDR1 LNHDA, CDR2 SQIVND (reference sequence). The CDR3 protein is CASRPHGGQGSQPQHF. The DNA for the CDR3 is TGTGCCAGTAGACCACACGGTGGACAGGGAAGTCAGCCCCAGCATTTT.

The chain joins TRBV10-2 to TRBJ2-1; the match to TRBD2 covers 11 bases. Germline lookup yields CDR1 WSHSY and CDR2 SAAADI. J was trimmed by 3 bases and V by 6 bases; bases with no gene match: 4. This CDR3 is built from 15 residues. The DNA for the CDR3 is TGCGCCAGCAGACCTACTAGCGGGGGCTACAATGAGCAGTTCTTC. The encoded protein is CASRPTSGGYNEQFF.

The DNA for the CDR3 is TGTGCCAGCAGCGCCCGACAGGGTATGGATTCACCCCTCCACTTT. Its protein is CASSARQGMDSPLHF. The chain joins TRBV9 to TRBJ1-6; 7 positions match TRBD1. This CDR3 has 15 amino acids. Germline lookup yields CDR1 SGDLS and CDR2 YYNGEE. With V trimmed by 3 bases and J by 8 bases, 8 bases remained unmatched.

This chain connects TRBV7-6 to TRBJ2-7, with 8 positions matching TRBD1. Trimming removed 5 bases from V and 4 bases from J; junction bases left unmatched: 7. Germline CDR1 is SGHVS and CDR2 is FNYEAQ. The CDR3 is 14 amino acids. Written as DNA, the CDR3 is TGTGCCAGCAGCCCGGACAGGGTAGGGTACGAGCAGTACTTC. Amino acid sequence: CASSPDRVGYEQYF.

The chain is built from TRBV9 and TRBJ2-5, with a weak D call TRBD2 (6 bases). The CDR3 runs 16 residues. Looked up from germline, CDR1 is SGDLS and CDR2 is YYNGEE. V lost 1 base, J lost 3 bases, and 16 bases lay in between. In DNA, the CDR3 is TGTGCCAGCAGCGTACACCCCAGGGCTAGCGAAGAGACCCAGTACTTC. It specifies CASSVHPRASEETQYF.

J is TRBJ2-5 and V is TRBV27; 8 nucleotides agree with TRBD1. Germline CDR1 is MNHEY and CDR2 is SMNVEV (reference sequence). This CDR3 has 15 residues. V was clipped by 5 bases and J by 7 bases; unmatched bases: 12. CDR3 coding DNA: TGTGCCAGCAGTCCCCGGACAGGGAAGATAGGGACCCAGTACTTC. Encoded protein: CASSPRTGKIGTQYF.

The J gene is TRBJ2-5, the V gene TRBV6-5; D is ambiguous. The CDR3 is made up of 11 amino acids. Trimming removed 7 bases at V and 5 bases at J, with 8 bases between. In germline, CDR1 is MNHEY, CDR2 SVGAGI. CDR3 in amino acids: CASKEKETQYF. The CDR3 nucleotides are TGTGCCAGCAAAGAGAAGGAGACCCAGTACTTC.

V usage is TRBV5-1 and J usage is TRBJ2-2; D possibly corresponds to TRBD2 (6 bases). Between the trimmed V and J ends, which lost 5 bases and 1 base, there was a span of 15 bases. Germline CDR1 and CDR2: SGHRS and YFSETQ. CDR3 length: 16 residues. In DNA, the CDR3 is TGCGCCAGCAGTCCGGAGGGCGGATTGAACACCGGGGAGCTGTTTTTT. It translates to CASSPEGGLNTGELFF.

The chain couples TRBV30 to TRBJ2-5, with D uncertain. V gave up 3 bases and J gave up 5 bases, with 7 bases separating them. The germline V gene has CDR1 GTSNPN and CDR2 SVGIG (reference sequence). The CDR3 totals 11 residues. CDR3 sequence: CAWSPQETQYF. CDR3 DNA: TGTGCCTGGAGCCCACAGGAGACCCAGTACTTC.

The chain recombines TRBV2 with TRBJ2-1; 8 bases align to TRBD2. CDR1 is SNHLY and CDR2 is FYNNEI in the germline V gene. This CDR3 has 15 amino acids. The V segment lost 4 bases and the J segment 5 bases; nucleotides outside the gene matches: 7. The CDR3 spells CASSVGGRSNNEQFF. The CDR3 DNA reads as TGTGCCAGCAGTGTGGGCGGGAGGTCCAACAATGAGCAGTTCTTC.

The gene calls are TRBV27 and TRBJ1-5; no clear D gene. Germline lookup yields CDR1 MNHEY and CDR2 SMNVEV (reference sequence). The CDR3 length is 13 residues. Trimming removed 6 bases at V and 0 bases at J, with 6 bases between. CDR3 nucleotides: TGTGCCAGCAGGTCCTATAGCAATCAGCCCCAGCATTTT. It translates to CASRSYSNQPQHF.

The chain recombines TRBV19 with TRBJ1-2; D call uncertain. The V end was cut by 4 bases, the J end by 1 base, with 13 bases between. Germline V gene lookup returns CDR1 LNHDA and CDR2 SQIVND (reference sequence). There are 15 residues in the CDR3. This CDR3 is CASSNPERLNYGYTF. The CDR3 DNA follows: TGTGCCAGTAGTAACCCGGAAAGACTTAACTATGGCTACACCTTC.

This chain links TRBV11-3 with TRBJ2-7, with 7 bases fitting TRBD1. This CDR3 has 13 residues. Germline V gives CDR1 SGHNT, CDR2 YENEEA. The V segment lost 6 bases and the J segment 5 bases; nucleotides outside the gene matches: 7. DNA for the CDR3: TGTGCCAGCAGAAGACAGGGAACCAACGAGCAGTACTTC. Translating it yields CASRRQGTNEQYF.

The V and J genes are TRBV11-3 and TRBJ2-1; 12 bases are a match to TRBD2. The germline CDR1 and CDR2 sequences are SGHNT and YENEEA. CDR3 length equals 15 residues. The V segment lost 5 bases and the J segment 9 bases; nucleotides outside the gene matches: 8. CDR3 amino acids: CASSPILAGGSEQFF. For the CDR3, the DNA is TGTGCCAGCAGCCCGATACTAGCGGGGGGTAGTGAGCAGTTCTTC.

The CDR3, as DNA: TGTGCCAGCAGCCGGGGACTAGCGGGGGGCGCGGCAGATACGCAGTATTTT. This sequence encodes CASSRGLAGGAADTQYF. The V call is TRBV7-2, the J call TRBJ2-3; 15 nucleotides line up with TRBD2. The CDR3 runs to 17 residues. Trimming at V came to 5 bases and at J to 4 bases, leaving 7 bases not matched to a gene. Germline CDR1 is SGHTA and CDR2 is FQGNSA.

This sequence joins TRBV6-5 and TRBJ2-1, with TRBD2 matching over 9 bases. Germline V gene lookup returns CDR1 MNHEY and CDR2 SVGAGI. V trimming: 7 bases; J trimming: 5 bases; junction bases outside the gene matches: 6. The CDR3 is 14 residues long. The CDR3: CASNLAGANNEQFF. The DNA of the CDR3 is TGTGCCAGCAACTTAGCGGGGGCCAACAATGAGCAGTTCTTC.